This T cell receptor (beta chain) appears in the sequencing data of a study of T cell repertoires in cytomegalovirus infection. Study as a whole: Recently identified HLA-C-restricted CMV epitopes were among the peptides used. Regarding the study as a whole: Clonotype analysis showed dominance of the ex vivo response by HLA-C-restricted CMV-specific TCR beta clonotypes.

TCRdb itself ran the reads through MiXCR, one entry per CDR3 protein. The sample lists 900,000 to 950,000 distinct CDR3 sequences; about a third were seen once. Of note for this clonotype: The antigen remains undetermined.

This TCR was recovered from a human donor in good health (CMV status not recorded). Some clones in this sample may be carry-over from other donors' samples. The specimen was cultured CD8+ T cells from PBMCs, collected from culture after CMV antigen stimulation.

CDR3 nucleotide sequence: TGTGCCAGCAGCTCCTGGACAGCACTGAACACTGAAGCTTTCTTT. Amino acid sequence: CASSSWTALNTEAFF. J is TRBJ1-1 and V is TRBV5-4, with D tentatively TRBD1 (6 bases). From germline, CDR1 is SGHNT and CDR2 YYREEE (reference sequence). The CDR3 is made up of 15 amino acids. V dropped 3 bases and J dropped 0 bases, with 12 bases sitting between them.